The 24 T cell receptor beta chains in this list originate from one sample, sequenced in a study of shared clonotypes between healthy human individuals (dated by TCRdb to 2018 to 2020). To prepare the library, the immunoSEQ multiplex PCR assay was applied. The source is immuneACCESS, and TCRdb retained only in-frame sequences with V and J called. Part of the clones is not carried over; for the studies checked, unresolved V genes explain less than half of this, and the remainder is unexplained. This sample is represented by around 2,100,000 clones; roughly 95% of them were singletons. The top ten clonotypes cover 1.2% of the sample. CD8 naive samples consisted of CD45RO-negative cells that were positively selected for CCR7, yielding a CD45RA+CCR7+ population without TemRA cells. The source material was naive CD8+ T cells sorted from blood. What this sample's cell subset or site label stands for: CD45RA+CCR7+. The receptors were sampled from a young man in good health.

This clone was seen a single time. The chain links TRBV10-3 to TRBJ2-1, with D uncertain. With 2 bases removed from V and 12 bases from J, the gap between germline ends came to 11 bases. The CDR3 loop spans 12 amino acids. Looked up from germline, CDR1 is ENHRY and CDR2 is SYGVKD. The CDR3 DNA reads as TGTGCCATCAGTGAGCCCACCTTAGGGCAGTTCTTC. This sequence encodes CAISEPTLGQFF.

J is TRBJ2-1 and V is TRBV7-2; D remains unclear. The V gene's germline CDR1 is SGHTA and CDR2 FQGNSA. V lost 2 bases and J 6 bases, leaving 11 bases between the germline ends. The CDR3 sequence is 14 residues long. In DNA, the CDR3 is TGTGCCAGCAGCTTAAGGGTGCCTGGCAATGAGCAGTTCTTC. Protein product: CASSLRVPGNEQFF.

The chain employs TRBV29-1 and TRBJ1-2; 12 nucleotides agree with TRBD1. J lost 3 bases, V lost 7 bases, and 12 bases had no gene match. The germline V gene has CDR1 SQVTM and CDR2 ANQGSEA. The CDR3 extends over 16 amino acids. CDR3: CSAVPGQGAGYYGYTF. In nucleotides, the CDR3 is TGCAGCGCGGTCCCGGGACAGGGGGCAGGATACTATGGCTACACCTTC.

The chain employs TRBV7-3 and TRBJ2-3; a possible D gene is TRBD2 (6 bases). V lost 0 bases, J lost 2 bases, and 9 bases lay in between. In germline, CDR1 is SGHTA, CDR2 FQGTGA. CDR3 length: 15 residues. The CDR3 region has the DNA TGTGCCAGCAGCTTAACGGGGGGACTCACAGATACGCAGTATTTT. Its protein product is CASSLTGGLTDTQYF.

This sequence joins TRBV5-6 and TRBJ1-1; possible D gene TRBD1, 6 bases. From germline, CDR1 is SGHDT and CDR2 YYEEEE. Trimming removed 4 bases from V and 8 bases from J, with 12 bases in between. The CDR3 sequence is 12 residues long. The CDR3 reads CASSAHQGEAFF. CDR3 DNA: TGTGCCAGCAGCGCGCATCAGGGGGAAGCTTTCTTT.

The gene calls are TRBV5-5 and TRBJ2-6, with D possibly called TRBD1 or TRBD2 (6 bases each). This CDR3 has 17 residues. Germline CDR1 and CDR2: SGHKS and YYEKEE (reference sequence). Trimming shortened V by 2 bases and J by 0 bases, and 12 bases separated the two germline ends. The CDR3 sequence is CASSFMGGASGANVLTF. The CDR3 nucleotides read TGTGCCAGCAGCTTTATGGGGGGCGCCTCTGGGGCCAACGTCCTGACTTTC.

The chain uses TRBV19 and TRBJ2-7, with 8 bases identical to TRBD1. Germline V lookup: CDR1 LNHDA, CDR2 SQIVND (reference sequence). The CDR3 loop spans 14 amino acids. V lost 4 bases and J lost 5; bases outside the gene matches: 7. This chain's CDR3 is CASSTHRGTHEQYF. The CDR3 bases are TGTGCCAGTAGTACCCACAGGGGGACTCACGAGCAGTACTTC.

This chain joins TRBV9 and TRBJ1-1; D call uncertain. The V and J ends lost 7 bases and 6 bases respectively, with 13 bases between them. Germline V CDR1 and CDR2: SGDLS, YYNGEE. The CDR3 covers 12 residues. The DNA of the CDR3 is TGTGCCAGCGGGAAAGGGAGTGCTGAAGCTTTCTTT. Its protein product is CASGKGSAEAFF.

CDR3 coding DNA: TGTGCCAGCAGCTCTAGCGGGGGTCAGTATACGCAGTATTTT. Amino acid sequence: CASSSSGGQYTQYF. The chain recombines TRBV7-9 with TRBJ2-3, with TRBD2 identical over 10 bases. Losses at the gene ends were 4 bases for V and 7 bases for J; bases not matched to a gene: 5. This CDR3 spans 14 amino acids. In germline, CDR1 is SEHNR, CDR2 FQNEAQ (reference sequence).

The V call is TRBV29-1, the J call TRBJ2-2, with TRBD1 identical over 9 bases. V shed 3 bases and J 6 bases; nucleotides not matched to a gene: 8. Per germline, CDR1 SQVTM and CDR2 ANQGSEA. The CDR3 is 15 residues long. The CDR3 DNA reads as TGCAGCGTTGATACCGACAGGGGGAGGGCCGGGGAGCTGTTTTTT. Amino acid sequence: CSVDTDRGRAGELFF.

This rearrangement joins TRBV28 to TRBJ2-7, with TRBD1 matching 10 bases. After removal of 7 bases from V and 4 bases from J, the junction contained 4 bases not matched to a gene. The germline V gene encodes CDR1 MDHEN and CDR2 SYDVKM. The CDR3 sequence is 13 residues long. The CDR3 region is CASTGTGDYEQYF. CDR3 nucleotides: TGTGCCAGCACGGGGACAGGGGATTACGAGCAGTACTTC. Supplemented by reference TRBV28 and TRBJ2-7, the full variable domain reads DVKVTQSSRYLVKRTGEKVFLECVQDMDHENMFWYRQDPGLGLRLIYFSYDVKMKEKGDIPEGYSVSREKKERFSLILESASTNQTSMYLCASTGTGDYEQYFGPGTRLTVT.

CDR3 DNA: TGTGCCAGTAGTATTGGTAGGGTCCATGAGCAGTTCTTC. Encoded protein: CASSIGRVHEQFF. This chain links TRBV19 with TRBJ2-1, with D unresolved. CDR1 is LNHDA, CDR2 SQIVND, per germline (reference sequence). Trimming removed 3 bases at V and 8 bases at J, with 11 bases between. The CDR3 extends over 13 amino acids.

V is TRBV11-3 and J is TRBJ2-7, with 8 bases matching TRBD2. The CDR3 loop spans 18 amino acids. Germline V gene data show CDR1 as SGHNT and CDR2 as YENEEA. The trim removed 0 bases at V and 2 bases at J, leaving 12 bases unmatched. CDR3 sequence reads: CASSLDLTGRGVPYEQYF. Here the CDR3 DNA reads TGTGCCAGCAGCTTAGATCTAACTGGGCGGGGGGTACCCTACGAGCAGTACTTC.

To note about this clone: A read error may be the cause here, since a much bigger clone is one base away. The J gene is TRBJ1-1, the V gene TRBV4-2; D perhaps matches TRBD1 (5 bases). The CDR3 totals 13 residues. V was clipped by 4 bases and J by 1 base, with 7 bases between them. Germline V lookup: CDR1 LGHNA, CDR2 YNFKEQ. In DNA form, the CDR3 reads TGTGCCAGCAGCCTGGGGGGGAACACTGAAGCTTTCTTT. Translated, it gives CASSLGGNTEAFF.

The chain combines TRBV6-1 with TRBJ1-5, with D unclear. There are 16 residues in the CDR3. Trimming left V 2 bases short and J 0 bases short, with 11 bases between. CDR1 and CDR2 from the germline V gene are MNHNS and SASEGT. CDR3 bases: TGTGCCAGCAGTGAATTCGTAAGGGATAGCAATCAGCCCCAGCATTTT. Translating it yields CASSEFVRDSNQPQHF.

Written as DNA, the CDR3 is TGTGCCAGCAGCTCTGACGGATACTCCTACGAGCAGTACTTC. Translating gives CASSSDGYSYEQYF. This rearrangement joins TRBV12-1 to TRBJ2-7. TRBV12-1 is deemed a pseudogene. The CDR3 is 14 residues long.

As concerns this clone: Additional DNA sequences in this sample encode the identical CDR3. The V call is TRBV7-9, the J call TRBJ2-1, with D unclear. Between the trimmed V and J ends, which lost 2 bases and 6 bases, there was a span of 8 bases. The CDR3 sequence is 13 residues long. CDR1 SEHNR and CDR2 FQNEAQ come from the germline V gene (reference sequence). In DNA, the CDR3 is TGTGCCAGCAGCTTACCTGGGCTCAATGAGCAGTTCTTC. As protein: CASSLPGLNEQFF.

This rearrangement joins TRBV6-1 to TRBJ1-4; possible D gene TRBD1, 5 bases. Germline lookup yields CDR1 MNHNS and CDR2 SASEGT. The CDR3 has 16 residues. Trimming pared 3 bases from V and 3 bases from J, leaving 14 bases between. CDR3 sequence: CASSDILQGPNEKLFF. As DNA, the CDR3 is TGTGCCAGCAGTGATATCCTTCAGGGCCCTAATGAAAAACTGTTTTTT.

The chain's CDR3 is CASSPGLAGGNEQFF. The CDR3 region has the DNA TGTGCCAGCAGCCCCGGACTAGCGGGAGGGAATGAGCAGTTCTTC. V gene TRBV7-2 combines with J gene TRBJ2-1; 15 nucleotides agree with TRBD2. Germline lookup yields CDR1 SGHTA and CDR2 FQGNSA. J gave up 7 bases and V 5 bases, and 3 bases lay outside the gene matches. The CDR3 spans 15 residues.

V and J are TRBV7-9 and TRBJ1-4; TRBD1 agrees at 7 bases. Unmatched junction bases numbered 8, after V lost 5 bases and J lost 8 bases. The CDR3 has 14 amino acids. The germline V gene encodes CDR1 SEHNR and CDR2 FQNEAQ (reference sequence). In DNA, the CDR3 is TGTGCCAGCAGCAAAACAGGGGACGGGGAAAAACTGTTTTTT. Translation: CASSKTGDGEKLFF.

J is TRBJ2-1 and V is TRBV15; no clear D. The CDR3 has 13 amino acids. The germline V and J ends were trimmed by 6 bases and 5 bases, with 11 bases remaining between them. Germline CDR1 LNHNV, CDR2 YYDKDF (reference sequence). CDR3 in amino acids: CATRKDWDNEQFF. The CDR3 DNA sequence: TGTGCCACCAGGAAAGACTGGGACAATGAGCAGTTCTTC. The variable domain in full, with the rest retrieved from reference TRBV15 and TRBJ2-1, is DAMVIQNPRYQVTQFGKPVTLSCSQTLNHNVMYWYQQKSSQAPKLLFHYYDKDFNNEADTPDNFQSRRPNTSFCFLDIRSPGLGDTAMYLCATRKDWDNEQFFGPGTRLTVL.

The J gene is TRBJ2-7, the V gene TRBV7-8; no clear D gene. CDR1 is SGHVS, CDR2 FQNEAQ, per germline. The CDR3 runs 14 residues. V gave up 0 bases and J gave up 0 bases, with 6 bases separating them. This CDR3 reads CASSLARNSYEQYF. The CDR3 region has the DNA TGTGCCAGCAGCTTAGCTCGGAACTCCTACGAGCAGTACTTC. The entire variable domain, with the rest obtained from reference TRBV7-8 and TRBJ2-7, is as follows: GAGVSQSPRYKVAKRGQDVALRCDPISGHVSLFWYQQALGQGPEFLTYFQNEAQLDKSGLPSDRFFAERPEGSVSTLKIQRTQQEDSAVYLCASSLARNSYEQYFGPGTRLTVT.

This rearrangement joins TRBV2 to TRBJ2-7; 13 bases agree with TRBD2. The V segment lost 6 bases and the J segment 0 bases; nucleotides outside the gene matches: 5. Germline-derived CDR1 and CDR2 are SNHLY and FYNNEI. CDR3 size: 16 residues. The CDR3 region has the DNA TGTGCCAGCAGGGGGGGACTAGCGGGGATCTCCTACGAGCAGTACTTC. Residues: CASRGGLAGISYEQYF.

The chain links TRBV30 to TRBJ2-1; the D gene is possibly TRBD2 (6 bases). The germline V and J ends were trimmed by 2 bases and 10 bases, with 18 bases remaining between them. The CDR3 totals 14 residues. Germline V gives CDR1 GTSNPN, CDR2 SVGIG (reference sequence). CDR3 loop: CAWSPFGGAFEQFF. The CDR3 nucleotides read TGTGCCTGGAGTCCCTTCGGCGGGGCCTTCGAGCAGTTCTTC. The entire variable domain, with the rest obtained from reference TRBV30 and TRBJ2-1, is as follows: SQTIHQWPATLVQPVGSPLSLECTVEGTSNPNLYWYRQAAGRGLQLLFYSVGIGQISSEVPQNLSASRPQDRQFILSSKKLLLSDSGFYLCAWSPFGGAFEQFFGPGTRLTVL.